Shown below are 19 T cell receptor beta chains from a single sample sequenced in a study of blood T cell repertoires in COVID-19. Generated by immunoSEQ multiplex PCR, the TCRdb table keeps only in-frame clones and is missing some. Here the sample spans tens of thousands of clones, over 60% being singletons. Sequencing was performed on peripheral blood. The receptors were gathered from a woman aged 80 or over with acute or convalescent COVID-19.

CDR3 nucleotide sequence: TGTGCCAGCAGTTTTTCAGGATGGGCTGGGGCCAACGTCCTGACTTTC. It is translated as CASSFSGWAGANVLTF. V is TRBV27 and J is TRBJ2-6, with D unclear. CDR3 length: 16 amino acids. V lost 3 bases, J lost 2 bases, and 11 bases lay in between. CDR1 MNHEY and CDR2 SMNVEV come from the germline V gene (reference sequence).

The CDR3 here is CATSRGSTSRSYEQYF. The CDR3 DNA follows: TGTGCCACCAGCAGAGGATCAACGAGTAGATCCTACGAGCAGTACTTC. This chain connects TRBV15 to TRBJ2-7; the D is unclear. This CDR3 is 16 amino acids long. Deletions cut 1 base from V and 1 base from J, with 14 bases between. The germline gives CDR1 LNHNV, CDR2 YYDKDF (reference sequence).

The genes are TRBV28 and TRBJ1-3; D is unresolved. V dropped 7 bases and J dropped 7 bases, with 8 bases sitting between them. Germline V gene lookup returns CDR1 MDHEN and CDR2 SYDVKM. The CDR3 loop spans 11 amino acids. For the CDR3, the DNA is TGTGCCAGCAATAACGGGAACACCATATATTTT. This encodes CASNNGNTIYF.

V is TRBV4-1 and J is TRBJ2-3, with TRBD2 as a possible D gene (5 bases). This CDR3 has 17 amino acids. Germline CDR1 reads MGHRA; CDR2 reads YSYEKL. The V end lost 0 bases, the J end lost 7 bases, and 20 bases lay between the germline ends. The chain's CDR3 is CASSQDPGLVGSYTQYF. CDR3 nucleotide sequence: TGCGCCAGCAGCCAAGACCCAGGACTTGTGGGCTCCTATACGCAGTATTTT.

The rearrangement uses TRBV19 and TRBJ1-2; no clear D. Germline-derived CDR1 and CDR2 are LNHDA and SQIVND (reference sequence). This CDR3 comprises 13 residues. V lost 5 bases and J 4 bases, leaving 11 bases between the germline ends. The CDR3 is CASSLRQVYGYTF. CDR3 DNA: TGTGCCAGTAGTCTTCGACAAGTCTATGGCTACACCTTC.

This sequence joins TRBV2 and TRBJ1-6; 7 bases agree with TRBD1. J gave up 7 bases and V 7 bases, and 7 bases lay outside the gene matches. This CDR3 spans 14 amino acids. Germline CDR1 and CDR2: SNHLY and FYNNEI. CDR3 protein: CASNTGTENSPLHF. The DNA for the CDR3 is TGTGCCAGCAATACCGGGACAGAGAATTCACCCCTCCACTTT.

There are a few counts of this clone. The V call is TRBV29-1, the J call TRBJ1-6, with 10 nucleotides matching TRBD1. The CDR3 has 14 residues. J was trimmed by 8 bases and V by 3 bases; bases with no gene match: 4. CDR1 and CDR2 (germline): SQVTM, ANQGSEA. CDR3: CSVDAGQGYSPLHF. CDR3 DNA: TGCAGCGTTGATGCGGGACAGGGGTATTCACCCCTCCACTTT.

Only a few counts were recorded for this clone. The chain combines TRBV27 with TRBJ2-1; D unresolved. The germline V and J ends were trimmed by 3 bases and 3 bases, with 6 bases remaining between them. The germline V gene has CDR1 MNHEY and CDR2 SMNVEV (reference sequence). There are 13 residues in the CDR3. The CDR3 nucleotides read TGTGCCAGCAGTTTCGGTGTCTACAATGAGCAGTTCTTC. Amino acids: CASSFGVYNEQFF.

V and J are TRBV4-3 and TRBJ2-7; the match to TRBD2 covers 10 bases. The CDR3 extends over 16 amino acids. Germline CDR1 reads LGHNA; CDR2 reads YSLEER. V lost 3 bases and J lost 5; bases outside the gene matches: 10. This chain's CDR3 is CASSQEISGRLNEQYF. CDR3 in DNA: TGCGCCAGCAGCCAGGAAATTAGCGGGAGGTTGAACGAGCAGTACTTC.

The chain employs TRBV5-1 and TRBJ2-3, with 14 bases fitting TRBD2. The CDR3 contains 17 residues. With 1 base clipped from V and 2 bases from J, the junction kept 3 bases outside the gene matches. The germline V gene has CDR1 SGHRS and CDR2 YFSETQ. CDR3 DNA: TGCGCCAGCAGCTTGCCGGGACTAGCGGGAGTCACAGATACGCAGTATTTT. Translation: CASSLPGLAGVTDTQYF.

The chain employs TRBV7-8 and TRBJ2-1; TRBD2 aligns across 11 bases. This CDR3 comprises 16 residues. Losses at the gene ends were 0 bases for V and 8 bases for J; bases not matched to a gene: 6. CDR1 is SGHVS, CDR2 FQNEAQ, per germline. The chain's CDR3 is CASSLARLAGIDEQFF. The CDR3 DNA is TGTGCCAGCAGCTTAGCGCGACTAGCGGGGATCGATGAGCAGTTCTTC. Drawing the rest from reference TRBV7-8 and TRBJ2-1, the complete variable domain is GAGVSQSPRYKVAKRGQDVALRCDPISGHVSLFWYQQALGQGPEFLTYFQNEAQLDKSGLPSDRFFAERPEGSVSTLKIQRTQQEDSAVYLCASSLARLAGIDEQFFGPGTRLTVL.

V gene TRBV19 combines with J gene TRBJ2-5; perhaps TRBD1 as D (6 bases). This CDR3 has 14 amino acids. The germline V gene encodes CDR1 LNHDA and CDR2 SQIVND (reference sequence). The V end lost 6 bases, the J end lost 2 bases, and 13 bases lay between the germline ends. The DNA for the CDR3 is TGTGCCAGTAGGCTCAGGGGCACTCAAGAGACCCAGTACTTC. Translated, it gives CASRLRGTQETQYF.

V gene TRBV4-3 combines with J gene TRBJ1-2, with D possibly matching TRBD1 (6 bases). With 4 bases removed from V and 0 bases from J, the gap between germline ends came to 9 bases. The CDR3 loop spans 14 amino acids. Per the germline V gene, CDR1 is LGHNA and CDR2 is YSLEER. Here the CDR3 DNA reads TGCGCCAGCAGCCGGGACATAGCTAACTATGGCTACACCTTC. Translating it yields CASSRDIANYGYTF.

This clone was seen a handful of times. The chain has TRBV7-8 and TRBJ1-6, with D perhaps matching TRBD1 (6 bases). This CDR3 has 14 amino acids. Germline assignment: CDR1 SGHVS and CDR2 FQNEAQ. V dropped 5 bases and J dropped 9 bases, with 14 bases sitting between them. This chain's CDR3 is CASSGTGFGSPLHF. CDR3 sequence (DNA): TGTGCCAGCAGCGGAACAGGGTTCGGTTCACCCCTCCACTTT.

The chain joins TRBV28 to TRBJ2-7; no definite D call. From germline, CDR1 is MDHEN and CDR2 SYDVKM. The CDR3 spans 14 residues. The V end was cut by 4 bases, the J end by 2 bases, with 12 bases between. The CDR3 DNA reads TGTGCCAGCAGTTGGAGCAGTCTACCCTACGAGCAGTACTTC. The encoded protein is CASSWSSLPYEQYF.

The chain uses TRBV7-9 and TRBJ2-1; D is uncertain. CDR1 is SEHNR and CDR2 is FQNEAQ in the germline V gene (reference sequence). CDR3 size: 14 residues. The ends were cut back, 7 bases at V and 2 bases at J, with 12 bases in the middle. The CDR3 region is CASNLRPAYNEQFF. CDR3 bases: TGTGCCAGCAACCTTCGCCCGGCCTACAATGAGCAGTTCTTC.

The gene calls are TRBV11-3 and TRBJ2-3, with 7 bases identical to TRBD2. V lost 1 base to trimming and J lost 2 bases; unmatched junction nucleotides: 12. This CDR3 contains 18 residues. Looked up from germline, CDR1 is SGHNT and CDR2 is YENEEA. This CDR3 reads CASSLGVSLRENTDTQYF. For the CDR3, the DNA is TGTGCCAGCAGCTTAGGTGTAAGCTTGCGGGAGAACACAGATACGCAGTATTTT.

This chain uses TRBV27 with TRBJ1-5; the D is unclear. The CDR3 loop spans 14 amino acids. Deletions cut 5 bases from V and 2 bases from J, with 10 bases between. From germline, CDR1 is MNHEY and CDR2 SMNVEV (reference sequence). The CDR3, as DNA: TGTGCCAGCAGTACGAGGTCGGGCAATCAGCCCCAGCATTTT. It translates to CASSTRSGNQPQHF.

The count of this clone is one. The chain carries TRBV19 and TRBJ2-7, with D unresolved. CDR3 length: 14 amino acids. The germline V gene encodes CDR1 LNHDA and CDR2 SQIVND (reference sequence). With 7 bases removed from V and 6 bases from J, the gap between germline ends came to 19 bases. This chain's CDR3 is CASKWASNGLEQYF. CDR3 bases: TGTGCCAGTAAGTGGGCCTCGAATGGTCTCGAGCAGTACTTC.